These 2 T cell receptor beta chains came from one sample sequenced in a study of blood T cell repertoires in COVID-19. TCRdb keeps only in-frame clones here, not all; method: immunoSEQ multiplex PCR. The sample consists of fewer than 600,000 clones, roughly 90% of them appearing once. The sequencing input was PBMCs or T cells enriched from blood (not recorded which). The receptors stem from a woman in her thirties or forties who had recovered from COVID-19.

The chain has TRBV30 and TRBJ1-5; D gene ambiguous. The CDR3 spans 12 residues. The germline V and J ends were trimmed by 3 bases and 6 bases, with 9 bases remaining between them. Germline V gives CDR1 GTSNPN, CDR2 SVGIG (reference sequence). For the CDR3, the DNA is TGTGCCTGGAGCGGCGGGGTTCAGCCCCAGCATTTT. Protein sequence: CAWSGGVQPQHF.

V gene TRBV29-1 combines with J gene TRBJ1-1, with a possible D match to TRBD1 (5 bases). Trimming shortened V by 3 bases and J by 2 bases, and 10 bases separated the two germline ends. Germline V gives CDR1 SQVTM, CDR2 ANQGSEA. This CDR3 is 13 amino acids long. CDR3 DNA sequence: TGCAGCGTTGAGGCCACAGGAAACACTGAAGCTTTCTTT. Translation: CSVEATGNTEAFF.